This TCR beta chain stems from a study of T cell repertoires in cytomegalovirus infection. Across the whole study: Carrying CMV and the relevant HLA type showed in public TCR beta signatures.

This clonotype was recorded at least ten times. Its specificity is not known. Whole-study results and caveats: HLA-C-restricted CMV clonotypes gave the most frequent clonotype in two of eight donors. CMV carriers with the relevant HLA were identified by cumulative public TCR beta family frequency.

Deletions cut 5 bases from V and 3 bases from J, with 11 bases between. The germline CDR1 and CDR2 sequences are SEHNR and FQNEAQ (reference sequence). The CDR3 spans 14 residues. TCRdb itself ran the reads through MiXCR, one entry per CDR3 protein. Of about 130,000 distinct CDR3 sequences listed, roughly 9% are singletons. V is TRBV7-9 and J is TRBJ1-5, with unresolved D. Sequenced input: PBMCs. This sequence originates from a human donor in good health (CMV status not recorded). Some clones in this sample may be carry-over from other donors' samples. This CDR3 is CASSPEGNNQPQHF. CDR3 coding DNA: TGTGCCAGCAGCCCAGAGGGAAACAATCAGCCCCAGCATTTT.